The T cell receptor (beta chain) under discussion was sequenced for a study of blood T cell repertoires in COVID-19. The V gene lost 0 bases and the J gene lost 2 bases, with 11 bases spanning the gap. The V gene's germline CDR1 is KGHSY and CDR2 FQNENV. The CDR3 consists of 16 residues. Enrollees, 18 to 89 years old, lived in about two dozen US areas. Cohorts were based on clinical histories the participants reported. The data were produced by immunoSEQ multiplex PCR, yet TCRdb's version contains in-frame clones alone and is incomplete. The data contain about 180,000 clones, roughly 89% of them singletons.

The TCR sequence derives from a woman aged 40 to 55 with acute COVID-19. The sequencing sample was made of PBMCs or T cells enriched from blood (not recorded which). The J gene is TRBJ1-3, the V gene TRBV16; D gene ambiguous. In DNA form, the CDR3 reads TGTGCCAGCAGCCAATCCGGGAGAGGGACTGGAAACACCATATATTTT. It translates to CASSQSGRGTGNTIYF.